A single sample gave rise to the 28 T cell receptor beta chains below, sequenced in a study of radiation and T cells in renal cell carcinoma. The data were produced by immunoSEQ multiplex PCR, yet TCRdb's version contains in-frame clones alone and is incomplete. The profile shows some 150,000 clones, about 91% of them singletons. Time point indicated: blood 2 weeks post-SBRT. The treatment is: 15 Gy SBRT to primary tumor, nephrectomy 4 weeks later. The sequences come from blood, collected from a patient whose treatment included radiotherapy and nephrectomy. The origin of the receptors is a woman between 50 and 59 years old with renal cell carcinoma.

The V gene is TRBV9, the J gene TRBJ2-2; D possibly uses TRBD1 or TRBD2 (5 bases each). This CDR3 is 16 amino acids long. V was trimmed by 3 bases and J by 0 bases, leaving 12 bases between them. Per germline, CDR1 SGDLS and CDR2 YYNGEE. The CDR3 spells CASSATGRPNTGELFF. The CDR3 DNA sequence: TGTGCCAGCAGCGCCACGGGACGACCGAACACCGGGGAGCTGTTTTTT.

The chain links TRBV5-5 to TRBJ1-1; no clear D. V was shortened by 1 base and J by 1 base, with 8 bases between the two germline ends. Germline V CDR1 and CDR2: SGHKS, YYEKEE (reference sequence). The CDR3 is 14 residues long. CDR3 coding DNA: TGTGCCAGCAGCTTGTCCACAGCGAACACTGAAGCTTTCTTT. This translates into CASSLSTANTEAFF.

The V and J genes are TRBV2 and TRBJ2-3; D is undetermined. V was trimmed by 7 bases and J by 0 bases, leaving 11 bases between them. The CDR3 runs to 14 residues. Per the germline V gene, CDR1 is SNHLY and CDR2 is FYNNEI. The DNA of the CDR3 is TGTGCCAGCAAGTTAACGGAGAGCACAGATACGCAGTATTTT. Amino acids: CASKLTESTDTQYF.

The rearrangement uses TRBV19 and TRBJ2-7, with 9 positions matching TRBD1. Trimming at V came to 6 bases and at J to 1 base, leaving 4 bases not matched to a gene. CDR3 length: 14 amino acids. Germline V gene lookup returns CDR1 LNHDA and CDR2 SQIVND (reference sequence). The CDR3 DNA is TGTGCCAGTAGCGGGACAGGGTGGTCCTACGAGCAGTACTTC. Its protein product is CASSGTGWSYEQYF.

The chain has TRBV6-6 and TRBJ2-1; 13 bases line up with TRBD2. Unmatched junction bases numbered 4, after V lost 5 bases and J lost 9 bases. CDR1 and CDR2 (germline): MNHNY, SVGAGI (reference sequence). The CDR3 has 14 residues. The CDR3 loop is CASSTSGGAVEQFF. The CDR3 DNA reads as TGTGCCAGCAGTACTAGCGGGGGGGCCGTTGAGCAGTTCTTC.

This chain uses TRBV30 with TRBJ2-7; D not resolved. This CDR3 is 14 amino acids long. Germline CDR1 is GTSNPN and CDR2 is SVGIG (reference sequence). The germline V and J ends were trimmed by 3 bases and 0 bases, with 12 bases remaining between them. The chain's CDR3 is CAWRPRSNSYEQYF. CDR3 nucleotides: TGTGCCTGGAGGCCCCGGAGTAACTCCTACGAGCAGTACTTC.

A few counts support this clone. The chain employs TRBV10-2 and TRBJ1-4, with a tentative D call TRBD1 (6 bases). The CDR3 has 12 amino acids. V was trimmed by 6 bases and J by 8 bases, leaving 10 bases between them. CDR1 is WSHSY and CDR2 is SAAADI in the germline V gene. CDR3 in amino acids: CASRVQGEKLFF. CDR3 nucleotides: TGCGCCAGCAGGGTACAGGGAGAAAAACTGTTTTTT.

This clone was recorded only once. Other DNA sequences in this sample translate to the same CDR3. The rearrangement links TRBV18 to TRBJ1-6; 10 nucleotides agree with TRBD1. Looked up from germline, CDR1 is KGHSH and CDR2 is LQKENI. CDR3 length: 15 residues. The junction had 2 bases not matched to a gene; V was cut back by 2 bases and J by 7 bases. CDR3 bases: TGTGCCAGCTCACCAGTGGGACAGGGGAATTCACCCCTCCACTTT. Its protein is CASSPVGQGNSPLHF.

This sequence joins TRBV2 and TRBJ1-2, with 7 bases that match TRBD1. The CDR3 sequence is 14 residues long. With 6 bases clipped from V and 7 bases from J, the junction kept 11 bases outside the gene matches. Looked up from germline, CDR1 is SNHLY and CDR2 is FYNNEI. CDR3 nucleotide sequence: TGTGCCAGCAGCCTAATGACAGGGCTTATTGGCTACACCTTC. Translating gives CASSLMTGLIGYTF.

V gene TRBV19 combines with J gene TRBJ1-1, with TRBD1 matching 8 bases. The CDR3 runs 15 residues. J lost 2 bases, V lost 5 bases, and 7 bases had no gene match. In germline, CDR1 is LNHDA, CDR2 SQIVND (reference sequence). CDR3 in amino acids: CASSQQGGLNTEAFF. The CDR3 nucleotides are TGTGCCAGTAGTCAACAGGGGGGACTAAACACTGAAGCTTTCTTT. Filled out from reference TRBV19 and TRBJ1-1, the complete variable domain reads DGGITQSPKYLFRKEGQNVTLSCEQNLNHDAMYWYRQDPGQGLRLIYYSQIVNDFQKGDIAEGYSVSREKKESFPLTVTSAQKNPTAFYLCASSQQGGLNTEAFFGQGTRLTVV.

The chain combines TRBV6-5 with TRBJ1-1; no reliable D call. The CDR3 is 13 residues long. Trimming stripped 6 bases from V and 0 bases from J, with 8 bases between. The germline V gene encodes CDR1 MNHEY and CDR2 SVGAGI. The CDR3, as DNA: TGTGCCAGCAGGGAGACCCTGAACACTGAAGCTTTCTTT. The encoded protein is CASRETLNTEAFF.

The chain uses TRBV10-2 and TRBJ2-1, with TRBD2 matching over 10 bases. Per the germline V gene, CDR1 is WSHSY and CDR2 is SAAADI. V shed 6 bases, J shed 10 bases, and the junction held 18 bases outside the gene matches. The CDR3 covers 17 residues. Here the CDR3 DNA reads TGCGCCAGCAGGGAAGGAGCGGGGGGGCGGCGGAGGAACGAGCAGTTCTTC. Amino acid sequence: CASREGAGGRRRNEQFF.

The chain combines TRBV7-6 with TRBJ1-2, with a possible D match to TRBD1 (6 bases). From germline, CDR1 is SGHVS and CDR2 FNYEAQ. This CDR3 contains 15 residues. V lost 3 bases and J lost 6, with 17 bases in between. The CDR3 spells CASSFRGGGRDGYTF. As DNA, the CDR3 is TGTGCCAGCAGCTTCAGGGGCGGGGGCCGGGATGGCTACACCTTC.

V and J are TRBV6-5 and TRBJ2-1, with 9 bases lining up with TRBD2. This CDR3 comprises 14 residues. CDR1 is MNHEY and CDR2 is SVGAGI in the germline V gene. The J segment lost 4 bases and the V segment lost 10 bases, leaving 8 bases of the junction unmatched. CDR3 residues: CATYSSGAYNEQFF. For the CDR3, the DNA is TGTGCCACCTATTCTAGCGGGGCTTACAATGAGCAGTTCTTC.

The V gene is TRBV18, the J gene TRBJ1-2; 7 bases map to TRBD1. This CDR3 spans 14 amino acids. Germline V CDR1 and CDR2: KGHSH, LQKENI. With V trimmed by 5 bases and J by 6 bases, 9 bases remained unmatched. CDR3 region: CASSSLTGVDGYTF. The CDR3 bases are TGTGCCAGCTCAAGTCTCACAGGGGTGGATGGCTACACCTTC.

V is TRBV15 and J is TRBJ2-5; unclear D gene. The CDR3 is 13 residues long. Germline CDR1 LNHNV, CDR2 YYDKDF (reference sequence). The V end lost 0 bases, the J end lost 3 bases, and 5 bases lay between the germline ends. The CDR3 sequence is CATSRDPKETQYF. Written as DNA, the CDR3 is TGTGCCACCAGCAGAGATCCAAAAGAGACCCAGTACTTC.

To note about this clone: This sample includes further DNA sequences coding for the same CDR3. This sequence joins TRBV5-4 and TRBJ1-4; 9 bases are a match to TRBD1. The CDR3 totals 14 residues. Germline V gene lookup returns CDR1 SGHNT and CDR2 YYREEE (reference sequence). V shed 4 bases, J shed 6 bases, and the junction held 4 bases outside the gene matches. The CDR3 DNA is TGTGCCAGCAGCCGCGACAGGGGGGATGAAAAACTGTTTTTT. Translation gives CASSRDRGDEKLFF.

The chain links TRBV2 to TRBJ2-7, with D perhaps TRBD1 (6 bases). The CDR3 runs 18 residues. CDR1 is SNHLY and CDR2 is FYNNEI in the germline V gene. V gave up 7 bases and J gave up 3 bases, with 28 bases separating them. The DNA of the CDR3 is TGTGCCAGCACCTTCTCGGCAGGGGCGGCCCCGGGTCACTACGAGCAGTACTTC. It encodes CASTFSAGAAPGHYEQYF.

The chain recombines TRBV18 with TRBJ1-1; D unresolved. This CDR3 comprises 16 residues. With 3 bases removed from V and 1 base from J, the gap between germline ends came to 15 bases. In germline, CDR1 is KGHSH, CDR2 LQKENI. The CDR3, as DNA: TGTGCCAGCTCACCGTCGCCCCTTACGAGGAACACTGAAGCTTTCTTT. Its translation is CASSPSPLTRNTEAFF.

The chain links TRBV18 to TRBJ2-2, with D possibly TRBD2 on 6 matching bases. CDR1 and CDR2 (germline): KGHSH, LQKENI. The CDR3 is 14 residues long. The ends were cut back, 1 base at V and 6 bases at J, with 9 bases in the middle. The CDR3 sequence: CASSPQEGPGELFF. The CDR3 DNA follows: TGTGCCAGCTCACCACAGGAGGGTCCCGGGGAGCTGTTTTTT.

The genes are TRBV4-2 and TRBJ2-5; TRBD2 is a possible D gene (6 bases). V gave up 1 base and J gave up 2 bases, with 11 bases separating them. This CDR3 contains 15 residues. Germline values: CDR1 LGHNA, CDR2 YNFKEQ. Written as DNA, the CDR3 is TGTGCCAGCAGCCAAGGCGGGGTAGATCAAGAGACCCAGTACTTC. Translated: CASSQGGVDQETQYF.

The CDR3 nucleotides read TGTGCCAGCAGTTACCCAGGACAGACCCAGTACTTC. Its translation is CASSYPGQTQYF. The chain joins TRBV6-5 to TRBJ2-5; D not resolved. Trimming removed 2 bases from V and 6 bases from J, with 7 bases in between. The CDR3 length is 12 residues. The germline gives CDR1 MNHEY, CDR2 SVGAGI.

The V call is TRBV10-2, the J call TRBJ1-5; 9 nucleotides align to TRBD1. Looked up from germline, CDR1 is WSHSY and CDR2 is SAAADI. The CDR3 contains 16 residues. J was trimmed by 2 bases and V by 8 bases; bases with no gene match: 10. The CDR3: CASHDRGGAGNQPQHF. Here the CDR3 DNA reads TGCGCCAGCCATGACAGGGGGGGAGCTGGCAATCAGCCCCAGCATTTT.

V is TRBV15 and J is TRBJ1-4; the D is unclear. The CDR3 has 15 residues. V was trimmed by 1 base and J by 3 bases, leaving 9 bases between them. The germline V gene encodes CDR1 LNHNV and CDR2 YYDKDF (reference sequence). In DNA form, the CDR3 reads TGTGCCACCAGCAGAGGGTTAACGGCTAATGAAAAACTGTTTTTT. Its translation: CATSRGLTANEKLFF.

CDR3: CASSLFGQGDEQYF. Here the CDR3 DNA reads TGTGCCAGCAGCTTGTTTGGACAGGGTGACGAGCAGTACTTC. The chain employs TRBV5-6 and TRBJ2-7; TRBD1 matches at 8 bases. V shed 1 base and J 5 bases; nucleotides not matched to a gene: 5. Germline CDR1 SGHDT, CDR2 YYEEEE. The CDR3 has 14 residues.

CDR3 amino acids: CASSHLVNRGNTEAFF. The CDR3 DNA follows: TGCGCCAGCAGCCACTTGGTAAACAGGGGGAACACTGAAGCTTTCTTT. The chain employs TRBV4-3 and TRBJ1-1; 7 bases line up with TRBD1. Germline loops: CDR1 LGHNA, CDR2 YSLEER. V was pared by 3 bases and J by 1 base, with 8 bases of the junction left unmatched. This CDR3 spans 16 amino acids.

This CDR3 is CASSREGKNTEAFF. DNA of the CDR3: TGCGCCAGCAGCCGCGAAGGGAAAAACACTGAAGCTTTCTTT. J is TRBJ1-1 and V is TRBV4-1; D is ambiguous. The germline V gene encodes CDR1 MGHRA and CDR2 YSYEKL. The CDR3 is made up of 14 amino acids. With 4 bases removed from V and 2 bases from J, the gap between germline ends came to 11 bases.

The chain recombines TRBV5-1 with TRBJ2-5; 10 bases are shared with TRBD2. Germline V gives CDR1 SGHRS, CDR2 YFSETQ. V was pared by 0 bases and J by 0 bases, with 8 bases of the junction left unmatched. The CDR3 runs to 18 residues. The CDR3 bases are TGCGCCAGCAGCTTGGGGCTAGCGGGGGCCGCGTACCAAGAGACCCAGTACTTC. Residues: CASSLGLAGAAYQETQYF.